Listed here are 21 T cell receptor beta chains from one sample, sequenced in a study of CD8 T cells in ankylosing spondylitis. One entry per CDR3 protein, called by TCRdb with MiXCR from the 5' RACE reads. This sample has 150,000 to 200,000 distinct CDR3 sequences, with 18% found just once. Material for sequencing was blood, either unsorted or a sorted T cell fraction (not recorded which). Source of these receptors: a male donor with ankylosing spondylitis or in good health (not recorded which).

This clonotype was seen only a few times. The rearrangement links TRBV20-1 to TRBJ2-1, with 8 bases lining up with TRBD1. V lost 2 bases and J lost 2; bases outside the gene matches: 2. Germline CDR1 is DFQATT and CDR2 is SNEGSKA (reference sequence). CDR3 length: 14 amino acids. The CDR3 DNA sequence: TGCAGTGCTAGACGACAGGGGACCTACAATGAGCAGTTCTTC. It codes for CSARRQGTYNEQFF.

The V call is TRBV28, the J call TRBJ2-1, with 7 bases matching TRBD2. After removal of 6 bases from V and 6 bases from J, the junction contained 5 bases not matched to a gene. Germline V gives CDR1 MDHEN, CDR2 SYDVKM. The CDR3 contains 13 residues. Here the CDR3 reads CASSWTSFNEQFF. In nucleotides, the CDR3 is TGTGCCAGCAGCTGGACTAGTTTCAATGAGCAGTTCTTC.

This chain connects TRBV7-3 to TRBJ2-2, with a tentative D call TRBD1 (6 bases). The CDR3 spans 18 residues. Germline V gene data show CDR1 as SGHTA and CDR2 as FQGTGA. Trimming removed 0 bases from V and 4 bases from J, with 18 bases in between. The CDR3 DNA sequence: TGTGCCAGCAGCTTAACATCGCAGGGGTCTGCTGGCACCGGGGAGCTGTTTTTT. Translation gives CASSLTSQGSAGTGELFF.

The chain recombines TRBV30 with TRBJ2-3; possibly TRBD2 for D (5 bases). The ends were cut back, 0 bases at V and 0 bases at J, with 10 bases in the middle. The germline gives CDR1 GTSNPN, CDR2 SVGIG (reference sequence). The CDR3 contains 15 residues. The CDR3 loop is CAWSVAGDSTDTQYF. The DNA for the CDR3 is TGTGCCTGGAGTGTTGCGGGCGATAGCACAGATACGCAGTATTTT.

This clonotype has just a few counts. The junction departs from germline at one end; a sequencing error may be responsible. The genes are TRBV20-1 and TRBJ2-7, with D possibly TRBD2 on 7 matching bases. The CDR3 is 15 amino acids. Germline V gene data show CDR1 as DFQATT and CDR2 as SNEGSKA (reference sequence). CDR3 sequence reads: CCARDGGAWSYEQYF. CDR3 nucleotides: TGCTGTGCTAGAGATGGGGGGGCTTGGTCCTACGAGCAGTACTTC.

This clonotype has a handful of counts. The CDR3 sequence is CSVLNQRGGNEQFF. In DNA, the CDR3 is TGCAGCGTCCTGAACCAGCGGGGGGGAAATGAGCAGTTCTTC. The V call is TRBV29-1, the J call TRBJ2-1; 10 nucleotides align to TRBD2. J lost 7 bases, V lost 6 bases, and 9 bases had no gene match. The CDR3 consists of 14 residues. The V gene's germline CDR1 is SQVTM and CDR2 ANQGSEA.

This clonotype occurred many times. The chain recombines TRBV27 with TRBJ2-1; 13 bases fit TRBD2. CDR1 and CDR2 (germline): MNHEY, SMNVEV (reference sequence). The CDR3 is made up of 16 amino acids. V lost 5 bases, J lost 1 base, and 2 bases stayed unmatched. The DNA of the CDR3 is TGTGCCAGCAGTACTAGCGGGAGGGGATCCTACAATGAGCAGTTCTTC. Its translation is CASSTSGRGSYNEQFF.

This clonotype came up many times. The chain is built from TRBV5-1 and TRBJ2-7; D gene unclear. V was cut by 0 bases and J by 5 bases, with 9 bases left in between. The CDR3 runs 13 residues. CDR1 SGHRS and CDR2 YFSETQ come from the germline V gene. Written as DNA, the CDR3 is TGCGCCAGCAGCTTGGCCAAGTCGGACGAGCAGTACTTC. Translating it yields CASSLAKSDEQYF.

This clonotype was recorded many times. This rearrangement joins TRBV20-1 to TRBJ2-3; D might be TRBD1 (6 bases). V was cut by 0 bases and J by 0 bases, with 13 bases left in between. Germline-derived CDR1 and CDR2 are DFQATT and SNEGSKA (reference sequence). CDR3 size: 16 residues. The CDR3 DNA follows: TGCAGTGCTAGAGATAATGAGAGGGGGAGCACAGATACGCAGTATTTT. Translating gives CSARDNERGSTDTQYF.

This clonotype was counted between two and nine times. The chain combines TRBV5-5 with TRBJ2-2, with 7 bases lining up with TRBD2. The CDR3 extends over 15 amino acids. Per the germline V gene, CDR1 is SGHKS and CDR2 is YYEKEE (reference sequence). V trimming: 4 bases; J trimming: 5 bases; junction bases outside the gene matches: 8. CDR3 DNA sequence: TGTGCCAGCAGCGAGGGACTAATCGGAACCGGGGAGCTGTTTTTT. The encoded protein is CASSEGLIGTGELFF.

The CDR3 DNA follows: TGTGCCACCAGCAGAGATAGGACCGCCCATGAAAAACTGTTTTTT. Its translation: CATSRDRTAHEKLFF. The chain has TRBV15 and TRBJ1-4; unclear D gene. Trimming took off 0 bases at V and 6 bases at J, with 11 bases between the two ends. The CDR3 is made up of 15 amino acids. Germline CDR1 is LNHNV and CDR2 is YYDKDF (reference sequence). Drawing the rest from reference TRBV15 and TRBJ1-4, the complete variable domain is DAMVIQNPRYQVTQFGKPVTLSCSQTLNHNVMYWYQQKSSQAPKLLFHYYDKDFNNEADTPDNFQSRRPNTSFCFLDIRSPGLGDTAMYLCATSRDRTAHEKLFFGSGTQLSVL.

Many counts were recorded for this clonotype. This chain uses TRBV28 with TRBJ2-1, with 8 bases aligning to TRBD2. Germline assignment: CDR1 MDHEN and CDR2 SYDVKM. With V trimmed by 3 bases and J by 3 bases, 16 bases remained unmatched. CDR3 length: 19 amino acids. CDR3 in DNA: TGTGCCAGCAGTTTTGGGTTGGCTAGCGGGCCATCTTTCTACAATGAGCAGTTCTTC. It encodes CASSFGLASGPSFYNEQFF.

The rearrangement links TRBV19 to TRBJ2-7; D perhaps matches TRBD1 (6 bases). Germline-derived CDR1 and CDR2 are LNHDA and SQIVND (reference sequence). V was pared by 0 bases and J by 1 base, with 10 bases between. The CDR3 has 15 residues. The CDR3 DNA sequence: TGTGCCAGTAGTATAGACCTACAGGGTTCCTACGAGCAGTACTTC. This gives the protein CASSIDLQGSYEQYF.

The J gene is TRBJ2-7, the V gene TRBV6-1, with 7 bases lining up with TRBD1. Trimming at V came to 6 bases and at J to 3 bases, leaving 8 bases not matched to a gene. Germline CDR1 and CDR2: MNHNS and SASEGT. This CDR3 is 14 amino acids long. Here the CDR3 DNA reads TGTGCCAGCAGCTCAACAGGGGTAATCTACGAGCAGTACTTC. Protein: CASSSTGVIYEQYF.

The rearrangement uses TRBV2 and TRBJ1-1; D remains ambiguous. The V gene lost 7 bases and the J gene lost 0 bases, with 18 bases spanning the gap. The V gene's germline CDR1 is SNHLY and CDR2 FYNNEI. This CDR3 region has 16 residues. Here the CDR3 reads CASNYWVKRMNTEAFF. The CDR3 DNA reads TGTGCCAGCAATTATTGGGTTAAAAGGATGAACACTGAAGCTTTCTTT.

The table lists this clonotype with a few counts. The chain links TRBV10-1 to TRBJ2-3; 7 nucleotides agree with TRBD2. The V gene end was trimmed by 0 bases and the J gene end by 0 bases; junction bases not matched to a gene: 0. The CDR3 is 15 residues long. Germline V gene data show CDR1 as WNHNN and CDR2 as SYGVQD (reference sequence). The CDR3 is CASSESGGSTDTQYF. DNA of the CDR3: TGCGCCAGCAGTGAGTCCGGGGGGAGCACAGATACGCAGTATTTT.

The chain recombines TRBV5-1 with TRBJ2-3, with D hard to call. This CDR3 spans 15 amino acids. From germline, CDR1 is SGHRS and CDR2 YFSETQ. Trimming took off 0 bases at V and 2 bases at J, with 10 bases between the two ends. The CDR3 region is CASSLGLRSTDTQYF. The CDR3, as DNA: TGCGCCAGCAGCTTGGGTCTCCGCTCCACAGATACGCAGTATTTT.

In its sample, this clonotype was seen once. The chain combines TRBV7-2 with TRBJ1-5, with TRBD1 matching over 7 bases. Germline assignment: CDR1 SGHTA and CDR2 FQGNSA. The trim removed 5 bases at V and 8 bases at J, leaving 6 bases unmatched. The CDR3 contains 13 residues. CDR3 in amino acids: CASSPGQVEPQHF. The CDR3 DNA reads as TGTGCCAGCAGCCCTGGACAGGTCGAGCCCCAGCATTTT. Supplemented by reference TRBV7-2 and TRBJ1-5, the full variable domain reads GAGVSQSPSNKVTEKGKDVELRCDPISGHTALYWYRQSLGQGLEFLIYFQGNSAPDKSGLPSDRFSAERTGGSVSTLTIQRTQQEDSAVYLCASSPGQVEPQHFGDGTRLSIL.

This clonotype was detected ten times or more. The gene calls are TRBV12-3 or TRBV12-4 and TRBJ2-7, with D perhaps TRBD2 (6 bases). The CDR3 spans 13 residues. V lost 5 bases and J 12 bases, leaving 20 bases between the germline ends. The CDR3 DNA reads as TGTGCCAGCAGTCAGGAGGGGCCCCCTTTGCGGTACTTC. Protein product: CASSQEGPPLRYF.

The table lists this clonotype with many counts. CDR3 residues: CASSFGTGTSYEQYF. The CDR3 DNA sequence: TGTGCCAGCAGTTTCGGAACAGGTACTTCCTACGAGCAGTACTTC. The chain carries TRBV27 and TRBJ2-7; possibly TRBD1 for D (5 bases). Per germline, CDR1 MNHEY and CDR2 SMNVEV (reference sequence). The length of the CDR3 is 15 residues. The V end was cut by 3 bases, the J end by 1 base, with 13 bases between.

V gene TRBV7-2 combines with J gene TRBJ1-5; maybe TRBD1 (6 bases). The V and J ends lost 5 bases and 0 bases respectively, with 32 bases between them. From germline, CDR1 is SGHTA and CDR2 FQGNSA. The CDR3 covers 22 residues. CDR3 sequence reads: CASSTTHRERVRHHYSNQPQHF. The CDR3 bases are TGTGCCAGCAGCACCACGCACAGGGAACGAGTGAGACACCATTATAGCAATCAGCCCCAGCATTTT. The entire variable domain, with the rest obtained from reference TRBV7-2 and TRBJ1-5, is as follows: GAGVSQSPSNKVTEKGKDVELRCDPISGHTALYWYRQSLGQGLEFLIYFQGNSAPDKSGLPSDRFSAERTGGSVSTLTIQRTQQEDSAVYLCASSTTHRERVRHHYSNQPQHFGDGTRLSIL.